The 27 T cell receptor beta chains below all came from one sample that was sequenced in a study of OX40 agonist ivuxolimab in advanced cancers. Some clones are missing from TCRdb's copy, which holds only in-frame ones; the method was immunoSEQ multiplex PCR. The repertoire holds roughly 53,000 clones, with around four fifths as singletons. Sequencing used CD4+ or CD8+ T cells sorted from blood, obtained in a trial of the OX40 agonist ivuxolimab. The source is an adult with an advanced solid tumor such as melanoma, head and neck, liver or kidney cancer.

This sequence joins TRBV15 and TRBJ1-1; D unresolved. This CDR3 has 14 amino acids. V was trimmed by 5 bases and J by 5 bases, leaving 15 bases between them. Germline V gene lookup returns CDR1 LNHNV and CDR2 YYDKDF (reference sequence). The CDR3 DNA sequence: TGTGCCACCAGCCCTCAGTCGGGGTTGACTGAAGCTTTCTTT. Amino acid sequence: CATSPQSGLTEAFF.

In its sample, this clone was seen a few times. The V call is TRBV10-1, the J call TRBJ1-2; D gene unclear. V was pared by 2 bases and J by 5 bases, with 12 bases between. The CDR3 loop spans 14 amino acids. Germline V lookup: CDR1 WNHNN, CDR2 SYGVQD (reference sequence). The CDR3 sequence: CASSEQELEYGYTF. In nucleotides, the CDR3 is TGCGCCAGCAGTGAGCAGGAATTAGAGTATGGCTACACCTTC.

The V call is TRBV7-9, the J call TRBJ2-2; perhaps TRBD2 as D (5 bases). There are 13 residues in the CDR3. Trimming left V 5 bases short and J 6 bases short, with 10 bases between. CDR1 and CDR2 (germline): SEHNR, FQNEAQ (reference sequence). The DNA of the CDR3 is TGTGCCAGCAGCCCCTCTAGCCCCGGGGAGCTGTTTTTT. Protein sequence: CASSPSSPGELFF.

V gene TRBV4-2 combines with J gene TRBJ2-7; a possible D gene is TRBD1 (5 bases). There are 13 residues in the CDR3. CDR1 is LGHNA and CDR2 is YNFKEQ in the germline V gene. V was clipped by 1 base and J by 3 bases, with 7 bases between them. CDR3 residues: CASSQGRDYEQYF. The CDR3 DNA is TGTGCCAGCAGCCAAGGCAGGGACTACGAGCAGTACTTC.

This chain links TRBV5-1 with TRBJ1-1; D is unclear. This CDR3 spans 14 amino acids. The germline V gene encodes CDR1 SGHRS and CDR2 YFSETQ. Between the trimmed V and J ends, which lost 0 bases and 3 bases, there was a span of 9 bases. The CDR3 DNA reads as TGCGCCAGCAGCTTGGATACCCGACACACTGAAGCTTTCTTT. This encodes CASSLDTRHTEAFF.

V gene TRBV10-3 combines with J gene TRBJ1-4; 9 bases line up with TRBD1. The CDR3 has 13 amino acids. Losses at the gene ends were 8 bases for V and 7 bases for J; bases not matched to a gene: 5. Germline lookup yields CDR1 ENHRY and CDR2 SYGVKD. The CDR3 coding sequence is TGTGCCATCCGGGACAGGGCGGGTGAAAAACTGTTTTTT. This gives the protein CAIRDRAGEKLFF.

This clone was recorded only once. The chain carries TRBV4-1 and TRBJ1-4, with 7 bases lining up with TRBD1. Looked up from germline, CDR1 is MGHRA and CDR2 is YSYEKL. The J segment lost 8 bases and the V segment lost 3 bases, leaving 6 bases of the junction unmatched. This CDR3 is 14 amino acids long. The CDR3 sequence is CASSQWQGDEKLFF. The DNA of the CDR3 is TGCGCCAGCAGCCAGTGGCAGGGGGACGAAAAACTGTTTTTT.

The genes are TRBV19 and TRBJ1-3, with D unclear. The CDR3 consists of 14 residues. Per the germline V gene, CDR1 is LNHDA and CDR2 is SQIVND (reference sequence). As DNA, the CDR3 is TGTGCTGCGGGGAGTACCTTCTCTGGAAACACCATATATTTT. Its translation: CAAGSTFSGNTIYF.

The genes are TRBV6-5 and TRBJ2-1; tentatively, D is TRBD2 (6 bases). The V gene lost 4 bases and the J gene lost 6 bases, with 13 bases spanning the gap. CDR1 is MNHEY, CDR2 SVGAGI, per germline. The CDR3 has 14 residues. In nucleotides, the CDR3 is TGTGCCAGCAGTTGGGGAGGTAGCGGCAATGAGCAGTTCTTC. Amino acid sequence: CASSWGGSGNEQFF.

The chain couples TRBV5-1 to TRBJ1-1; D is undetermined. Between the trimmed V and J ends, which lost 4 bases and 1 base, there was a span of 8 bases. The CDR3 has 13 amino acids. CDR1 is SGHRS and CDR2 is YFSETQ in the germline V gene. CDR3 amino acids: CASSLEGNTEAFF. Here the CDR3 DNA reads TGCGCCAGCAGCCTCGAAGGGAACACTGAAGCTTTCTTT.

V and J are TRBV5-1 and TRBJ2-4; the match to TRBD2 covers 8 bases. V lost 0 bases and J lost 2; bases outside the gene matches: 10. In germline, CDR1 is SGHRS, CDR2 YFSETQ. The length of the CDR3 is 18 residues. In DNA, the CDR3 is TGCGCCAGCAGCTTGGTTGCAGCGGGGGCAACCCCCAAAAACATTCAGTACTTC. It is translated as CASSLVAAGATPKNIQYF.

This clone has only a few counts. V is TRBV7-2 and J is TRBJ1-2; possibly TRBD1 for D (6 bases). This CDR3 has 13 amino acids. Trimming took off 5 bases at V and 4 bases at J, with 11 bases between the two ends. The V gene's germline CDR1 is SGHTA and CDR2 FQGNSA. In DNA, the CDR3 is TGTGCCAGCAGCCAAAGACAGGTCTATGGCTACACCTTC. Its protein is CASSQRQVYGYTF.

The gene calls are TRBV12-5 and TRBJ2-7, with D perhaps given as TRBD1 or TRBD2 (5 bases each). Trimming took 2 bases from V and 6 from J, leaving 17 bases between them. The germline CDR1 and CDR2 sequences are LGHNT and FRNRAP. The length of the CDR3 is 15 residues. CDR3 sequence: CASGLLVGVALEQYF. CDR3 nucleotides: TGTGCTAGTGGTTTGCTAGTGGGGGTGGCCCTCGAGCAGTACTTC.

The rearrangement links TRBV7-2 to TRBJ2-6, with TRBD1 matching 7 bases. This CDR3 comprises 15 residues. The germline V gene has CDR1 SGHTA and CDR2 FQGNSA. The J segment lost 2 bases and the V segment lost 5 bases, leaving 3 bases of the junction unmatched. The CDR3 DNA follows: TGTGCCAGCAGCCGTGACAGGGCTGGGGCCAACGTCCTGACTTTC. This codes for CASSRDRAGANVLTF.

V and J are TRBV5-1 and TRBJ1-3; D unclear. This CDR3 is 15 amino acids long. Between the trimmed V and J ends, which lost 2 bases and 0 bases, there was a span of 9 bases. Germline V gene sequence: CDR1 SGHRS, CDR2 YFSETQ. DNA for the CDR3: TGCGCCAGCAGCTTTGGGAGCAACTCTGGAAACACCATATATTTT. Encoded protein: CASSFGSNSGNTIYF. Filled out from reference TRBV5-1 and TRBJ1-3, the complete variable domain reads KAGVTQTPRYLIKTRGQQVTLSCSPISGHRSVSWYQQTPGQGLQFLFEYFSETQRNKGNFPGRFSGRQFSNSRSEMNVSTLELGDSALYLCASSFGSNSGNTIYFGEGSWLTVV.

The V gene is TRBV6-6, the J gene TRBJ1-3, with 8 bases matching TRBD1. The CDR3 loop spans 13 amino acids. Germline loops: CDR1 MNHNY, CDR2 SVGAGI (reference sequence). The V gene end was trimmed by 8 bases and the J gene end by 2 bases; junction bases not matched to a gene: 2. The CDR3 loop is CASQGAPGNTIYF. CDR3 coding DNA: TGTGCCAGCCAGGGGGCGCCTGGAAACACCATATATTTT.

The rearrangement links TRBV27 to TRBJ2-3; no reliable D call. The germline V gene encodes CDR1 MNHEY and CDR2 SMNVEV (reference sequence). The ends were cut back, 0 bases at V and 5 bases at J, with 12 bases in the middle. The length of the CDR3 is 15 residues. The CDR3 spells CASSLSRAVRDTQYF. CDR3 coding DNA: TGTGCCAGCAGTTTATCCCGGGCAGTCCGAGATACGCAGTATTTT.

The J gene is TRBJ2-3, the V gene TRBV4-2; 8 positions agree with TRBD2. Per the germline V gene, CDR1 is LGHNA and CDR2 is YNFKEQ. Losses at the gene ends were 4 bases for V and 0 bases for J; bases not matched to a gene: 21. The CDR3 contains 21 residues. CDR3 amino acids: CASSPSGGGLSGGTSTDTQYF. The CDR3 bases are TGTGCCAGCAGCCCCTCGGGTGGGGGACTAAGCGGGGGAACTAGCACAGATACGCAGTATTTT.

The rearrangement joins TRBV4-3 to TRBJ2-7, with 9 nucleotides matching TRBD1. The CDR3 consists of 14 residues. After removal of 3 bases from V and 4 bases from J, the junction contained 4 bases not matched to a gene. Germline V gives CDR1 LGHNA, CDR2 YSLEER. CDR3 bases: TGCGCCAGCAGCCACCAGGACAGGGGTTACGAGCAGTACTTC. It is translated as CASSHQDRGYEQYF.

The count of this clone is one. The chain couples TRBV27 to TRBJ1-2; D is unclear. The germline gives CDR1 MNHEY, CDR2 SMNVEV (reference sequence). This CDR3 is built from 14 residues. The V end was cut by 4 bases, the J end by 4 bases, with 13 bases between. The CDR3 region is CASSSRDGLYGYTF. The CDR3 DNA follows: TGTGCCAGCAGTTCACGAGACGGACTCTATGGCTACACCTTC.

The table lists this clone with a few counts. CDR3 residues: CASSQTGNSPLHF. The CDR3 nucleotides read TGCGCCAGCAGCCAAACAGGGAATTCACCCCTCCACTTT. This sequence joins TRBV4-3 and TRBJ1-6, with TRBD1 as a possible D gene (6 bases). The CDR3 totals 13 residues. The germline CDR1 and CDR2 sequences are LGHNA and YSLEER. V lost 2 bases, J lost 7 bases, and 6 bases lay in between.

V usage is TRBV7-8 and J usage is TRBJ2-2; D is undetermined. The CDR3 loop spans 12 amino acids. Trimming removed 4 bases from V and 6 bases from J, with 6 bases in between. CDR1 SGHVS and CDR2 FQNEAQ come from the germline V gene. The CDR3 bases are TGTGCCAGCAGCTCCGATTCCGGGGAGCTGTTTTTT. Translation: CASSSDSGELFF. Using reference TRBV7-8 and TRBJ2-2 for the parts outside the CDR3, the full variable domain is GAGVSQSPRYKVAKRGQDVALRCDPISGHVSLFWYQQALGQGPEFLTYFQNEAQLDKSGLPSDRFFAERPEGSVSTLKIQRTQQEDSAVYLCASSSDSGELFFGEGSRLTVL.

The J gene is TRBJ2-7, the V gene TRBV18, with D perhaps matching TRBD1 or TRBD2 (6 bases each). Germline V gene lookup returns CDR1 KGHSH and CDR2 LQKENI. The V end lost 4 bases, the J end lost 4 bases, and 17 bases lay between the germline ends. This CDR3 comprises 15 residues. CDR3 nucleotides: TGTGCCAGCTCACGAACCTGGGGGGCCGAATACGAGCAGTACTTC. Translating gives CASSRTWGAEYEQYF.

The rearrangement joins TRBV7-6 to TRBJ2-5, with TRBD1 identical over 8 bases. The CDR3 spans 15 residues. Looked up from germline, CDR1 is SGHVS and CDR2 is FNYEAQ. J gave up 1 base and V 5 bases, and 6 bases lay outside the gene matches. The CDR3 coding sequence is TGTGCCAGCAGCACCGGGACAGGTGTCCAAGAGACCCAGTACTTC. Translation: CASSTGTGVQETQYF.

The V gene is TRBV7-8, the J gene TRBJ2-5; D may be TRBD1 (6 bases). This CDR3 contains 13 residues. V shed 5 bases and J shed 4 bases, with 11 bases lying between them. Germline loops: CDR1 SGHVS, CDR2 FQNEAQ. The CDR3 DNA sequence: TGTGCCAGCAGCCAGGGGTTTCGAGAGACCCAGTACTTC. Protein: CASSQGFRETQYF.

This chain joins TRBV18 and TRBJ1-3; a possible D gene is TRBD1 (5 bases). CDR3 length equals 16 residues. Trimming shortened V by 4 bases and J by 0 bases, and 13 bases separated the two germline ends. In germline, CDR1 is KGHSH, CDR2 LQKENI. The CDR3 region has the DNA TGTGCCAGCTCACAACAGGCCCTGCCCTCTGGAAACACCATATATTTT. This codes for CASSQQALPSGNTIYF.

The gene calls are TRBV19 and TRBJ2-1; perhaps TRBD2 as D (6 bases). The CDR3 is 15 residues long. V was clipped by 4 bases and J by 2 bases, with 12 bases between them. CDR1 is LNHDA, CDR2 SQIVND, per germline (reference sequence). The CDR3 nucleotides are TGTGCCAGTAGTACGACTAGGAGTCCCTACAATGAGCAGTTCTTC. Its translation: CASSTTRSPYNEQFF.